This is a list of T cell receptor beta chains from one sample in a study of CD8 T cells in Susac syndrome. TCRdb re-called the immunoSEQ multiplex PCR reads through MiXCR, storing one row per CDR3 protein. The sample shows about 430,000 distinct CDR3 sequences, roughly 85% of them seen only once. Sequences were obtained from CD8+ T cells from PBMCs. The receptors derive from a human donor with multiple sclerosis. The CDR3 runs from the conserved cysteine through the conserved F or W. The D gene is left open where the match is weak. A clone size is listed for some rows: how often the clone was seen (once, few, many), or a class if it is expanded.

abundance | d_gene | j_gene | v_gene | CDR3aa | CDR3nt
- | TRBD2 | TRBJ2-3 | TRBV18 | CASSPIRLAGLSTDTQYF | TGTGCCAGCTCACCTATACGACTAGCGGGTTTGAGCACAGATACGCAGTATTTT
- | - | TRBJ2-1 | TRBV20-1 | CSARDHGRGSVVNEQFF | TGCAGTGCTAGAGACCATGGACGCGGGTCTGTGGTAAATGAGCAGTTCTTC
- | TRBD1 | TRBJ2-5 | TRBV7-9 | CASSQDRAVGKETQYF | TGTGCCAGCAGCCAGGACAGGGCGGTTGGAAAAGAGACCCAGTACTTC
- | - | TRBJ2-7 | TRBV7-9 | CASSLAEEGLSSYEQYF | TGTGCCAGCAGCTTAGCTGAGGAGGGTCTAAGCTCCTACGAGCAGTACTTC
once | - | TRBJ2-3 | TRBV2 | CASSELTGTGDTQYF | TGTGCCAGCAGTGAATTGACAGGTACTGGAGATACGCAGTATTTT
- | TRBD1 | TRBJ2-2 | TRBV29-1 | CSAAGTGGTGELFF | TGCAGCGCCGCCGGGACAGGGGGCACCGGGGAGCTGTTTTTT
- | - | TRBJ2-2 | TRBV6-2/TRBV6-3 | CASSYVRGTGELFF | TGTGCCAGCAGTTACGTAAGGGGAACCGGGGAGCTGTTTTTT
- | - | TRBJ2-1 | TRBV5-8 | CASSLAPDYEQFF | TGTGCCAGCAGCTTGGCCCCAGACTATGAGCAGTTCTTC
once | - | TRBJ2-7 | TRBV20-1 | CSAREGVEYEQYF | TGCAGTGCTAGAGAAGGGGTAGAGTACGAGCAGTACTTC
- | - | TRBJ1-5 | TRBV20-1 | CSAQAASNQPQHF | TGCAGTGCTCAGGCAGCCAGCAATCAGCCCCAGCATTTT
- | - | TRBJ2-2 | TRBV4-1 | CASSQEPGTTGELFF | TGCGCCAGCAGCCAAGAGCCCGGGACCACCGGGGAGCTGTTTTTT
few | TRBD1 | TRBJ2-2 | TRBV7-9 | CASSLGQGANTGELFF | TGTGCCAGCAGTTTAGGACAGGGGGCGAACACCGGGGAGCTGTTTTTT
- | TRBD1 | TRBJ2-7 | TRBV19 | CASSITSRGLLSSYEQYF | TGTGCCAGTAGTATTACGTCCAGGGGGCTACTGAGCTCCTACGAGCAGTACTTC
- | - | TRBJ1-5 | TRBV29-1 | CSVTGGAHQPQHF | TGCAGCGTCACCGGGGGTGCGCATCAGCCCCAGCATTTT
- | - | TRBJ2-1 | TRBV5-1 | CASSLVVQGSLRDSYNEQFF | TGCGCCAGCAGCTTGGTAGTTCAGGGGTCCCTTCGGGACTCCTACAATGAGCAGTTCTTC
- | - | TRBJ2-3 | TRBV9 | CASSTLSRDSDTQYF | TGTGCCAGCAGCACACTGTCCCGGGACTCGGATACGCAGTATTTT
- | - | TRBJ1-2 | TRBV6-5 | CASSYSALGVWGYTF | TGTGCCAGCAGTTACTCGGCTCTGGGGGTATGGGGCTACACCTTC
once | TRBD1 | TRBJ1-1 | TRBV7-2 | CASSLGGTGFLNTEAFF | TGTGCCAGCAGCTTAGGAGGGACAGGATTTTTGAACACTGAAGCTTTCTTT
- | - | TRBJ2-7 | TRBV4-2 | CASSQEHSSSYEQYF | TGTGCCAGCAGCCAAGAACACAGCAGCTCCTACGAGCAGTACTTC
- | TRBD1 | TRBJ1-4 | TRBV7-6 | CASSLDRRAGQGEKLFF | TGTGCCAGCAGCTTAGATCGGAGGGCGGGACAGGGTGAAAAACTGTTTTTT
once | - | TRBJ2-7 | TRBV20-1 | CSARGGTGVLYEQYF | TGCAGTGCTAGAGGAGGGACCGGGGTTCTCTACGAGCAGTACTTC
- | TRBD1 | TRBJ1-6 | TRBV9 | CASSAQGVADSPLHF | TGTGCCAGCAGCGCCCAGGGGGTGGCGGATTCACCCCTCCACTTT
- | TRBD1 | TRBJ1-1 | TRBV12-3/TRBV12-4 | CASRYDRGTEAFF | TGTGCCAGCAGATACGACAGGGGCACTGAAGCTTTCTTT
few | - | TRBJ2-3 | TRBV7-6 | CASSPDLTDTQYF | TGTGCCAGCAGCCCGGACTTGACAGATACGCAGTATTTT
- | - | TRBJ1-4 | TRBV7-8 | CASSRHVGRSNEKLFF | TGTGCCAGCAGCCGACATGTGGGACGATCTAATGAAAAACTGTTTTTT
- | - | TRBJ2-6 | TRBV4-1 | CASSQEPAGSGANVLTF | TGCGCCAGCAGCCAAGAGCCCGCAGGCTCTGGGGCCAACGTCCTGACTTTC
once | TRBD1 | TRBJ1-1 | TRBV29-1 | CSTVGDRGEAFF | TGCAGCACAGTAGGGGACAGGGGTGAAGCTTTCTTT
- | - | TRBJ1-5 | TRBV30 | CAWSVLGGSEPQHF | TGTGCCTGGAGTGTATTGGGGGGCAGTGAGCCCCAGCATTTT
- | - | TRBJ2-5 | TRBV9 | CASSLSRMWGETQYF | TGTGCCAGCAGCCTAAGTCGAATGTGGGGAGAGACCCAGTACTTC
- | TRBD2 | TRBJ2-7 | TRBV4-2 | CASSQGGSGTYEQYF | TGTGCCAGCAGCCAAGGCGGGAGCGGAACCTACGAGCAGTACTTC
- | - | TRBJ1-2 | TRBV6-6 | CASKQSYGYTF | TGTGCCAGCAAGCAGAGCTATGGCTACACCTTC
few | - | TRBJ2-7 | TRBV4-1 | CASSQPGAEQYF | TGCGCCAGCAGCCAACCGGGGGCCGAGCAGTACTTC
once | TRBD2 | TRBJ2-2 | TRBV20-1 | CSAETLAGWGTGELFF | TGCAGTGCCGAGACTCTAGCGGGGTGGGGCACCGGGGAGCTGTTTTTT
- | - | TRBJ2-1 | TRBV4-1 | CASSYGAANEQFF | TGCGCCAGCAGTTACGGGGCCGCAAATGAGCAGTTCTTC
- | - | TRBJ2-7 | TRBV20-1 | CSATWRVDGGEEQYF | TGCAGTGCTACATGGAGGGTGGACGGCGGTGAGGAGCAGTACTTC
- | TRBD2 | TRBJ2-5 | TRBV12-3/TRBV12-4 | CASSPHPSGQETQYF | TGTGCCAGCAGTCCCCACCCTAGCGGTCAAGAGACCCAGTACTTC
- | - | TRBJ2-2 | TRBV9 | CASSVGGSGELFF | TGTGCCAGCAGCGTAGGTGGTTCCGGGGAGCTGTTTTTT
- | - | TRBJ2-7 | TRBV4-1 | CASSQDRLADEQYF | TGCGCCAGCAGCCAAGATAGGCTAGCAGACGAGCAGTACTTC
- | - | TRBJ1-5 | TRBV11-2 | CASSLDSPGAGNQPQHF | TGTGCCAGCAGCTTAGATAGTCCGGGGGCCGGCAATCAGCCCCAGCATTTT
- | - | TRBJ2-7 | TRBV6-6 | CASGKGSYEQYF | TGTGCCAGCGGCAAAGGTTCCTACGAGCAGTACTTC
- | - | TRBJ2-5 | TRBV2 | CASSEVLAGTGETQYF | TGTGCCAGCAGTGAAGTGTTAGCAGGGACGGGTGAGACCCAGTACTTC
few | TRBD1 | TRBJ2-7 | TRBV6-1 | CASEGQGVDEQYF | TGTGCCAGCGAGGGACAGGGTGTCGACGAGCAGTACTTC
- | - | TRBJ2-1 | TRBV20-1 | CSARDGASSYPSYNEQFF | TGCAGTGCTAGAGATGGGGCTAGCTCCTACCCCTCCTACAATGAGCAGTTCTTC
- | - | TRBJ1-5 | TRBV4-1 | CASSQEESGTNQPQHF | TGCGCCAGCAGCCAAGAAGAGTCCGGAACGAATCAGCCCCAGCATTTT
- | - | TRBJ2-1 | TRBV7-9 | CASSSSPSYNEQFF | TGTGCCAGCAGCTCGTCCCCCTCCTACAATGAGCAGTTCTTC
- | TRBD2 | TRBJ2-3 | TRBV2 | CASRGGLARTDTQYF | TGTGCCAGCAGGGGAGGACTAGCGCGCACAGATACGCAGTATTTT
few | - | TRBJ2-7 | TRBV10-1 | CASSDGTYEQYF | TGCGCCAGCAGTGACGGCACCTACGAGCAGTACTTC
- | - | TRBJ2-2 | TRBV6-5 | CASSYGAETNTGELFF | TGTGCCAGCAGTTACGGGGCCGAGACGAACACCGGGGAGCTGTTTTTT
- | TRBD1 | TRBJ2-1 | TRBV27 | CASTSGTGTYNEQFF | TGTGCCAGCACATCCGGGACAGGTACCTACAATGAGCAGTTCTTC
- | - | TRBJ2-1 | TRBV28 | CASTSRPEMYNEQFF | TGTGCCAGCACCTCCAGGCCCGAGATGTACAATGAGCAGTTCTTC
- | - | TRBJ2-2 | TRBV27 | CASSYGGLTGELFF | TGTGCCAGCAGTTATGGAGGCCTCACCGGGGAGCTGTTTTTT
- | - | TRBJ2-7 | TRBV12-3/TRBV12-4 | CASSHHWGYYEQYF | TGTGCCAGCAGTCATCACTGGGGGTACTACGAGCAGTACTTC
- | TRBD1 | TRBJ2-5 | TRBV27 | CASSSLDRGRVETQYF | TGTGCCAGCAGTTCCCTGGACAGGGGGCGCGTTGAGACCCAGTACTTC
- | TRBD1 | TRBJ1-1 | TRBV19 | CASSIFVQGATEAFF | TGTGCCAGTAGTATATTCGTCCAGGGGGCGACTGAAGCTTTCTTT
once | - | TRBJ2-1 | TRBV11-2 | CASSLAAGGGNEQFF | TGTGCCAGCAGCTTAGCGGCAGGGGGAGGAAATGAGCAGTTCTTC
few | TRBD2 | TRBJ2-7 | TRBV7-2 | CASSRLASGMRHEQYF | TGTGCCAGCAGCCGATTAGCTAGCGGGATGAGGCACGAGCAGTACTTC
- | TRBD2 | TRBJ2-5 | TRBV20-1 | CSARELELAGRETQYF | TGCAGTGCTAGAGAGCTGGAACTAGCGGGAAGAGAGACCCAGTACTTC